These 20 T cell receptor beta chains originate from one sample sequenced in a study of response to subunit inactivated influenza vaccine. One entry per CDR3 protein results from TCRdb running MiXCR on the RT-PCR reads. The table records fewer than 600,000 distinct CDR3 sequences, approximately 7.8% of them present only once. This specimen was PBMCs from blood, taken about 24 months after vaccination. The receptor set was obtained from a man between 50 and 69 years old who received an inactivated influenza vaccine.

The chain carries TRBV2 and TRBJ2-3, with D unclear. The CDR3 length is 13 residues. Germline V lookup: CDR1 SNHLY, CDR2 FYNNEI. Trimming took off 7 bases at V and 1 base at J, with 9 bases between the two ends. CDR3 DNA: TGTGCCAGCACCAGGTTGGGCACAGATACGCAGTATTTT. This codes for CASTRLGTDTQYF.

This clonotype has just a few counts. This chain joins TRBV15 and TRBJ2-1; D not resolved. Trimming took off 0 bases at V and 0 bases at J, with 6 bases between the two ends. Germline V gene sequence: CDR1 LNHNV, CDR2 YYDKDF (reference sequence). This CDR3 contains 15 residues. The DNA of the CDR3 is TGTGCCACCAGCAGAGATTTCGCCTCCTACAATGAGCAGTTCTTC. It is translated as CATSRDFASYNEQFF.

This clonotype was recorded a few times. The chain carries TRBV28 and TRBJ1-4; 7 nucleotides align to TRBD1. The CDR3 length is 15 residues. The V and J ends lost 4 bases and 3 bases, in that order; junction bases with no gene match: 5. Germline V lookup: CDR1 MDHEN, CDR2 SYDVKM. The CDR3 DNA reads TGTGCCAGCAGTTCCCGTGGGACAGCTAATGAAAAACTGTTTTTT. Its translation: CASSSRGTANEKLFF.

This clonotype has ten or more counts. The V call is TRBV12-3 or TRBV12-4, the J call TRBJ1-5; possibly TRBD1 for D (6 bases). Between the trimmed V and J ends, which lost 7 bases and 3 bases, there was a span of 13 bases. The CDR3 is 14 residues long. In nucleotides, the CDR3 is TGTGCCAGCACCATAGGACAGTTCAATCAGCCCCAGCATTTT. Its protein product is CASTIGQFNQPQHF.

This clonotype was seen more than once but under ten times. V and J are TRBV29-1 and TRBJ1-5; D is unclear. Germline V gives CDR1 SQVTM, CDR2 ANQGSEA. Trimming shortened V by 4 bases and J by 0 bases, and 10 bases separated the two germline ends. This CDR3 has 14 residues. The DNA for the CDR3 is TGCAGCGTTGTTGTCAGCAATAGCAATCAGCCCCAGCATTTT. Amino acids: CSVVVSNSNQPQHF.

The chain combines TRBV28 with TRBJ2-3; D is possibly TRBD2 (6 bases). The germline CDR1 and CDR2 sequences are MDHEN and SYDVKM. This CDR3 spans 17 amino acids. Trimming stripped 6 bases from V and 5 bases from J, with 24 bases between. CDR3 region: CASSWIKEGGVKDTQYF. DNA of the CDR3: TGTGCCAGCAGCTGGATTAAGGAGGGAGGAGTCAAAGATACGCAGTATTTT.

This clonotype was recorded many times. The chain links TRBV12-3 or TRBV12-4 to TRBJ2-1, with D maybe TRBD2 (6 bases). V was trimmed by 7 bases and J by 6 bases, leaving 16 bases between them. The CDR3 is made up of 14 amino acids. CDR3 DNA: TGTGCCAGCACGGGGACTCAACGGGTCAATGAGCAGTTCTTC. Translating gives CASTGTQRVNEQFF.

The genes are TRBV20-1 and TRBJ2-1; TRBD2 aligns across 12 bases. The CDR3 is 17 amino acids. After removal of 5 bases from V and 8 bases from J, the junction contained 16 bases not matched to a gene. Germline V gene lookup returns CDR1 DFQATT and CDR2 SNEGSKA (reference sequence). The CDR3 DNA is TGCAGTGCTCCCGACCTCCTAGCGGGGGGGCGAAGCGATGAGCAGTTCTTC. Protein sequence: CSAPDLLAGGRSDEQFF.

The J gene is TRBJ2-3, the V gene TRBV24-1; TRBD2 matches 11 bases. Germline CDR1 is KGHDR and CDR2 is SFDVKD. The CDR3 has 18 residues. Losses at the gene ends were 1 base for V and 2 bases for J; bases not matched to a gene: 7. CDR3 coding DNA: TGTGCCACCAGTGATTTCGGACTAGCGGGTACCTACACAGATACGCAGTATTTT. Translating it yields CATSDFGLAGTYTDTQYF.

This clonotype turned up a few times. The chain carries TRBV7-2 and TRBJ2-1; TRBD2 matches at 10 bases. Per germline, CDR1 SGHTA and CDR2 FQGNSA. V dropped 2 bases and J dropped 9; count of bases not matched to a gene: 7. The CDR3 length is 15 residues. CDR3 loop: CASSLYQAGGTEQFF. The CDR3 nucleotides are TGTGCCAGCAGCTTATATCAAGCGGGAGGGACTGAGCAGTTCTTC.

The sample holds a few counts of this clonotype. The rearrangement joins TRBV18 to TRBJ1-1; maybe TRBD1 (6 bases). CDR3 length equals 13 residues. V shed 6 bases and J shed 3 bases, with 11 bases lying between them. Germline V gene sequence: CDR1 KGHSH, CDR2 LQKENI. For the CDR3, the DNA is TGTGCCAGCTCGCACAGGGAGGACACTGAAGCTTTCTTT. Protein sequence: CASSHREDTEAFF.

This clonotype was found a few times. This rearrangement joins TRBV20-1 to TRBJ2-1; TRBD2 might be the D (5 bases). Germline CDR1 and CDR2: DFQATT and SNEGSKA (reference sequence). There are 18 residues in the CDR3. The V and J ends lost 0 bases and 5 bases respectively, with 23 bases between them. CDR3: CSARDGSALPPFNNEQFF. In nucleotides, the CDR3 is TGCAGTGCTAGAGACGGTAGCGCCCTACCCCCTTTCAACAATGAGCAGTTCTTC.

The chain couples TRBV20-1 to TRBJ1-1; D remains unclear. Germline V CDR1 and CDR2: DFQATT, SNEGSKA (reference sequence). The CDR3 has 15 amino acids. With 1 base removed from V and 0 bases from J, the gap between germline ends came to 12 bases. Here the CDR3 reads CSARGSRHLNTEAFF. The CDR3, as DNA: TGCAGTGCTAGAGGATCGAGACACTTGAACACTGAAGCTTTCTTT.

At least ten counts were recorded for this clonotype. This sequence joins TRBV7-2 and TRBJ2-1; 11 nucleotides match TRBD1. Germline lookup yields CDR1 SGHTA and CDR2 FQGNSA. This CDR3 is built from 15 residues. V shed 6 bases and J 6 bases; nucleotides not matched to a gene: 7. CDR3 sequence reads: CASRSTGTGGNEQFF. CDR3 DNA sequence: TGTGCCAGCAGATCGACCGGGACAGGGGGCAATGAGCAGTTCTTC.

This clonotype occurred many times. The chain uses TRBV6-2 or TRBV6-3 and TRBJ2-7; D possibly corresponds to TRBD2 (6 bases). CDR1 is MNHEY and CDR2 is SVGEGT in the germline V gene. The V and J ends lost 8 bases and 4 bases respectively, with 18 bases between them. The CDR3 consists of 14 residues. DNA for the CDR3: TGTGCCAGCGGTGTGCGGGACCTCACTTACGAGCAGTACTTC. This codes for CASGVRDLTYEQYF.

This clonotype was counted ten times or more. The V and J genes are TRBV20-1 and TRBJ1-2; D not certain. This CDR3 is built from 11 residues. V gave up 1 base and J gave up 8 bases, with 8 bases separating them. Germline V CDR1 and CDR2: DFQATT, SNEGSKA (reference sequence). The CDR3 loop reads CSARVDSGYTF. Written as DNA, the CDR3 is TGCAGTGCTAGAGTTGACTCAGGCTACACCTTC.

The sample holds many counts of this clonotype. The rearrangement uses TRBV20-1 and TRBJ2-3, with 8 bases aligning to TRBD2. V lost 4 bases to trimming and J lost 5 bases; unmatched junction nucleotides: 8. The CDR3 totals 14 residues. In germline, CDR1 is DFQATT, CDR2 SNEGSKA (reference sequence). The CDR3 region is CSAISGSVVDTQYF. In DNA, the CDR3 is TGCAGTGCTATAAGCGGGAGTGTTGTAGATACGCAGTATTTT.

In its sample, this clonotype was seen a few times. This rearrangement joins TRBV20-1 to TRBJ1-1; D is perhaps TRBD1 (5 bases). The CDR3 loop spans 10 amino acids. CDR1 DFQATT and CDR2 SNEGSKA come from the germline V gene (reference sequence). Trimming took 4 bases from V and 10 from J, leaving 10 bases between them. In nucleotides, the CDR3 is TGCAGTGCTAAGGAGGGGAGAGCTTTCTTT. This codes for CSAKEGRAFF.

This clonotype was seen only a few times. J is TRBJ2-3 and V is TRBV4-3, with D perhaps matching TRBD1 or TRBD2 (5 bases each). Germline values: CDR1 LGHNA, CDR2 YSLEER. The CDR3 totals 13 residues. With 4 bases removed from V and 10 bases from J, the gap between germline ends came to 15 bases. The CDR3 reads CASSPGAGEAQYF. The DNA for the CDR3 is TGCGCCAGCAGCCCTGGGGCGGGCGAGGCGCAGTATTTT.

This clonotype was seen many times. The chain recombines TRBV5-5 with TRBJ1-3; 12 bases line up with TRBD1. With 2 bases clipped from V and 7 bases from J, the junction kept 7 bases outside the gene matches. CDR3 size: 16 residues. Germline values: CDR1 SGHKS, CDR2 YYEKEE (reference sequence). CDR3 bases: TGTGCCAGCAGCTTCCGGGACAGGGGGCCATCGAACACCATATATTTT. The encoded protein is CASSFRDRGPSNTIYF.